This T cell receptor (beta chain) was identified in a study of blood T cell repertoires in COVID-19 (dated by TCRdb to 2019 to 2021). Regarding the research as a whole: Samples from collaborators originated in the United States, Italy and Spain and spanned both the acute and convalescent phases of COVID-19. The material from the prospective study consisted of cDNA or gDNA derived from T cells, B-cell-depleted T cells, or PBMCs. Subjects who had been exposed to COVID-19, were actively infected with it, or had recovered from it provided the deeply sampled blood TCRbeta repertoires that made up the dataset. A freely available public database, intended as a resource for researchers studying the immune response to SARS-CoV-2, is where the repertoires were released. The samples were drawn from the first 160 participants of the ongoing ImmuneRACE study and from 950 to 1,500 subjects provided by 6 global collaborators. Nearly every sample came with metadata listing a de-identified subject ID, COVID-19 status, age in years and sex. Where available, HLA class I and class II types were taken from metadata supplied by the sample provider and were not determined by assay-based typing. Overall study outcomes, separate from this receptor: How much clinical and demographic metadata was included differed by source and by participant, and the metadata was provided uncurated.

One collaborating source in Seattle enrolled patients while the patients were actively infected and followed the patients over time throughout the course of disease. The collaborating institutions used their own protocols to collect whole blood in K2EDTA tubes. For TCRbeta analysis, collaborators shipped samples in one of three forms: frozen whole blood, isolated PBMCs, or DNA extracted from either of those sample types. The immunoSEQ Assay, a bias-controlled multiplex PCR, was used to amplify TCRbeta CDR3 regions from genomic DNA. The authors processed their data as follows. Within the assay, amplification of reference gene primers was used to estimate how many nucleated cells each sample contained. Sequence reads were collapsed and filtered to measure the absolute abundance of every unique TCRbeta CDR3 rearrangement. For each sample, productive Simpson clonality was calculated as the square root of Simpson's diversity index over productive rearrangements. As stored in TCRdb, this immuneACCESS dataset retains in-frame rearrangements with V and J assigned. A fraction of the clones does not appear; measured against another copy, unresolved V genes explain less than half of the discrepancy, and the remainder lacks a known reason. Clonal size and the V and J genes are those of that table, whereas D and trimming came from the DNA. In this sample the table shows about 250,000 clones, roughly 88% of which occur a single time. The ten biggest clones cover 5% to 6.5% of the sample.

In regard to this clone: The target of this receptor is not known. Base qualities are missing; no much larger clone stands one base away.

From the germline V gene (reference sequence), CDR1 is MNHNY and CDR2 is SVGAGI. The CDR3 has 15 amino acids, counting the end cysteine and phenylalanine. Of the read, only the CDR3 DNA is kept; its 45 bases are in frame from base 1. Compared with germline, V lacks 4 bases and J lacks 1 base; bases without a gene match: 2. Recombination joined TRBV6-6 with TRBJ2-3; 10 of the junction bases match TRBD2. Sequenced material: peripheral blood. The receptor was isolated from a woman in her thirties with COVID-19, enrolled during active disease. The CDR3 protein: CASSSSGGRTDTQYF. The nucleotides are TGTGCCAGCAGTTCTAGCGGGGGTCGCACAGATACGCAGTATTTT.